This T cell receptor (beta chain) is drawn from a study of Tregs in tolerant kidney transplant recipients. The CDR3 covers 12 residues. Trimming removed 8 bases from V and 5 bases from J, with 10 bases in between. The germline V gene encodes CDR1 MNHNY and CDR2 SVGAGI (reference sequence). Here immunoSEQ multiplex PCR was the method, and the copy in TCRdb shows in-frame clones only, minus some. The table records under 80,000 clones, roughly 85% of them present only once. In regard to this clone: The antigen remains unidentified.

Findings and limits, study-wide: In tolerant patients, donor-specific Tregs outgrew total Tregs, suggesting antigen-driven expansion. Activated donor B cell expansion appeared to reveal the most relevant donor-specific TCRbeta repertoire.

This clonotype originated in a human donor who received a combined kidney and bone marrow transplant. V is TRBV6-6 and J is TRBJ1-5; D is perhaps TRBD1 (5 bases). Sequencing used Tregs from blood, obtained before the transplant. CDR3 nucleotides: TGTGCCAGCCGCCAGACAGATCAGCCCCAGCATTTT. Translating gives CASRQTDQPQHF.